This TCR beta chain is drawn from a study of cytomegalovirus exposure and HLA in healthy donors. Findings and limits, study-wide: Cytomegalovirus status was reportedly diagnosed by the classifier with high specificity and sensitivity.

This clone has more than one count but fewer than ten. Antigen: not known. The data were produced by immunoSEQ multiplex PCR, yet TCRdb's version contains in-frame clones alone and is incomplete. The sample contains about 130,000 clones, over 80% of which appear only once. Separate from the approximately 670-subject first cohort, the 120-subject validation cohort was the one that the donors belonged to. Germline lookup yields CDR1 SQVTM and CDR2 ANQGSEA. With 6 bases clipped from V and 6 bases from J, the junction kept 4 bases outside the gene matches. This CDR3 is 11 amino acids long. The sequenced sample consisted of PBMCs. This sequence originates from a woman aged 30 to 39 in good health and CMV-seropositive. The V call is TRBV29-1, the J call TRBJ1-2, with 7 bases that match TRBD1. The chain's CDR3 is CSVRQGNGYTF. Written as DNA, the CDR3 is TGCAGCGTAAGACAGGGCAATGGCTACACCTTC.